This record covers a single TCR beta chain. Antigen specificity is unknown. This sample is part of a study of blood T cells in healthy people across ages. Study-wide results and caveats: Long-lived donors had more naive CD4+ cells and higher diversity than aged donors.

A second about 6 to 12 cycle PCR used barcoded and J-beta primers. TCRdb used MiXCR to reprocess the 5' RACE reads, holding one entry per CDR3 protein. The sample has roughly 1,300,000 distinct CDR3 sequences, 55% to 75% seen once; the top ten hold roughly 7%. V lost 1 base and J 2 bases, leaving 9 bases between the germline ends. This CDR3 has 14 residues. CDR1 and CDR2 (germline): MNHNS, SASEGT. Russia was home to the donors, healthy Caucasian individuals aged roughly 6 to 95. The sequenced material came from blood. This chain joins TRBV6-1 and TRBJ2-7; tentatively, D is TRBD1 (6 bases). The receptor comes from a man aged 18-30 years in good health. In nucleotides, the CDR3 is TGTGCCAGCAGTGAAGGGACAGCGACCTACGAGCAGTACTTC. It is translated as CASSEGTATYEQYF.